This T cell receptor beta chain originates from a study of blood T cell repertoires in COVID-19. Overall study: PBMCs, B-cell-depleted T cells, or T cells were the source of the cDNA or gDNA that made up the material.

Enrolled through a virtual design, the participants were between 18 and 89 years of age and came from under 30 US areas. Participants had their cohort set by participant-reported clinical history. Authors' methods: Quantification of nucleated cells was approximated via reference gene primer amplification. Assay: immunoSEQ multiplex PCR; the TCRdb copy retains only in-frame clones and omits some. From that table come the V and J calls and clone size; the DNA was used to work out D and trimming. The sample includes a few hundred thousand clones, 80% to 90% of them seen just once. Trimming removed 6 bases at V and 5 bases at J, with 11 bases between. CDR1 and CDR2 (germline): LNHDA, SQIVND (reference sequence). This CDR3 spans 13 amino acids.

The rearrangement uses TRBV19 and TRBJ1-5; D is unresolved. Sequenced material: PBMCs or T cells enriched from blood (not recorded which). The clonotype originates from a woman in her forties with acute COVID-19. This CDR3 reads CASSPAAHQPQHF. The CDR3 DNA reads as TGTGCCAGTAGCCCTGCGGCCCATCAGCCCCAGCATTTT.